The T cell receptor beta chain under discussion was sequenced for a study of shared clonotypes between healthy human individuals. CD8 cells regarded as naive lacked CD45RO, were positively chosen for CCR7, and omitted terminally differentiated effector memory CD45RA+ cells. Profiling relied on immunoSEQ multiplex PCR, and the TCRdb table lists in-frame clones only, not all of them. The data contain some 630,000 clones, about 96% of them singletons. The V segment lost 1 base and the J segment 2 bases; nucleotides outside the gene matches: 14. This CDR3 is built from 18 residues. Per germline, CDR1 MNHEY and CDR2 SMNVEV (reference sequence).

This chain joins TRBV27 and TRBJ2-7; 7 bases are a match to TRBD2. The clonotype was recovered from a woman aged 25 to 39 in good health. Input material: naive CD8+ T cells sorted from blood. In DNA, the CDR3 is TGTGCCAGCAGTTTATTCCGTTCCCCTCGGGGAGGGGCCTACGAGCAGTACTTC. Its translation: CASSLFRSPRGGAYEQYF.